The 5 T cell receptor beta chains reported below all come from one sample, sequenced in a study of blood T cell repertoires in COVID-19. The repertoire was sequenced with immunoSEQ multiplex PCR; TCRdb's copy has only in-frame clones and lacks some. The sample lists about 350,000 clones, more than 85% occurring once. The sample was PBMCs or T cells enriched from blood (not recorded which). Source of these receptors: a woman aged 25 to 45 who had recovered from COVID-19.

The V and J genes are TRBV7-9 and TRBJ1-3, with D uncertain. The V end was cut by 3 bases, the J end by 0 bases, with 6 bases between. CDR1 and CDR2 from the germline V gene are SEHNR and FQNEAQ (reference sequence). CDR3 length: 14 amino acids. CDR3 sequence: CASSFTISGNTIYF. The CDR3 DNA follows: TGTGCCAGCAGCTTCACTATCTCTGGAAACACCATATATTTT.

This chain joins TRBV4-1 and TRBJ2-7, with 8 bases identical to TRBD1. CDR1 is MGHRA and CDR2 is YSYEKL in the germline V gene. The V and J ends lost 0 bases and 3 bases, in that order; junction bases with no gene match: 16. The CDR3 extends over 19 amino acids. As DNA, the CDR3 is TGCGCCAGCAGCCAAGAGGACAGGGCTGGGTCCTATGTCTACTACGAGCAGTACTTC. It translates to CASSQEDRAGSYVYYEQYF.

The V call is TRBV4-1, the J call TRBJ2-5, with 12 bases matching TRBD2. The CDR3 runs to 15 residues. CDR1 and CDR2 from the germline V gene are MGHRA and YSYEKL. Losses at the gene ends were 4 bases for V and 5 bases for J; bases not matched to a gene: 5. CDR3 residues: CASSPTGTSGETQYF. The DNA for the CDR3 is TGCGCCAGCAGCCCCACCGGGACTAGCGGGGAGACCCAGTACTTC.

The chain uses TRBV19 and TRBJ2-1; 8 bases agree with TRBD2. The germline V gene has CDR1 LNHDA and CDR2 SQIVND (reference sequence). V lost 5 bases, J lost 6 bases, and 9 bases stayed unmatched. There are 15 residues in the CDR3. The CDR3: CASSVSSGGFNEQFF. The CDR3 nucleotides are TGTGCCAGTAGTGTTTCGAGCGGGGGATTCAATGAGCAGTTCTTC.

For the CDR3, the DNA is TGCGCCAGCAGTCCAGGGTTGGGGACACCCTATGGCTACACCTTC. Protein: CASSPGLGTPYGYTF. The chain has TRBV23-1 and TRBJ1-2; possible D gene TRBD1, 6 bases. TRBV23-1 is sorted into the ORF group, with uncertain function. The CDR3 has 15 residues. V lost 4 bases and J lost 4, with 16 bases in between.